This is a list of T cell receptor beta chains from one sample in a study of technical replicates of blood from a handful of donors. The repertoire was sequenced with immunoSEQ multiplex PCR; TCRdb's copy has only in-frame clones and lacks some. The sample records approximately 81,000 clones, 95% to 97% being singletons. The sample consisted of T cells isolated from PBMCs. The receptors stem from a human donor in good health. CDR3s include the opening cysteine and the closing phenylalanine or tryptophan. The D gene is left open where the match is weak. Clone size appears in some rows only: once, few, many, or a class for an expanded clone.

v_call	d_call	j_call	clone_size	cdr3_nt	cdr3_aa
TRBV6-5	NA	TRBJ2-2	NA	TGTGCCAGCAGTTTACGGGGGGCGGGGAACACCGGGGAGCTGTTTTTT	CASSLRGAGNTGELFF
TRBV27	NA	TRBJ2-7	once	TGTGCCAGCAAGCACCCAGCGCTCAGCTCCTACGAGCAGTACTTC	CASKHPALSSYEQYF
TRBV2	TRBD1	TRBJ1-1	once	TGTGCCAGCAGGGACAGGTTAATGAACACTGAAGCTTTCTTT	CASRDRLMNTEAFF
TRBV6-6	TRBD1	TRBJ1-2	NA	TGTGCCAGCAGACAGGGACAGGGAAATGGCTACACCTTC	CASRQGQGNGYTF
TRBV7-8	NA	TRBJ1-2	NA	TGTGCCAGCAGCACCCGGACAAACTATGGCTACACCTTC	CASSTRTNYGYTF
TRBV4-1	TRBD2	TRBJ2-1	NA	TGCGCCAGCAGCCAAGACCCCGCGGGAGGCCCTAGAGAGCAGTTCTTC	CASSQDPAGGPREQFF
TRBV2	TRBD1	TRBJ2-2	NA	TGTGCCGGAAAACTCAACAGGGGGGCCGGGGAGCTGTTTTTT	CAGKLNRGAGELFF
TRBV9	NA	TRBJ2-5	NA	TGTGCCAGCAGTAAAGACGCGACACAAGAGACCCAGTACTTC	CASSKDATQETQYF
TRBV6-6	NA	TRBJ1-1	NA	TGTGCCAGCAGTTACTCGAGAGGGTCGGGGAACACTGAAGCTTTCTTT	CASSYSRGSGNTEAFF
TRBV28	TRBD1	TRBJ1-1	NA	TGTGCCAGCAGTGCACTCGGACAGGGCAGAAAGGACACTGAAGCTTTCTTT	CASSALGQGRKDTEAFF
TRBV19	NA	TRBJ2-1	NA	TGTGCCAGTAGTAACAGGGCCTACAATGAGCAGTTCTTC	CASSNRAYNEQFF
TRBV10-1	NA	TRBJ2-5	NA	TGCGCCAGCAGTGAGGGGCACGAAGAGACCCAGTACTTC	CASSEGHEETQYF
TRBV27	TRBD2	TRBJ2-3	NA	TGTGCCAGCAGTTACGATCAGCGGGAGGGTATCGATACGCAGTATTTT	CASSYDQREGIDTQYF
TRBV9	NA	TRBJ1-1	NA	TGTGCCAGCAGCGTAGTTGCGGCCCAGAACACTGAAGCTTTCTTT	CASSVVAAQNTEAFF
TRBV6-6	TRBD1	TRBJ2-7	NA	TGTGCCAGCAGTTACCTGACAGGGCCCTACGAGCAGTACTTC	CASSYLTGPYEQYF
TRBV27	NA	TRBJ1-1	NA	TGTGCCAGCAGGAGGGATGGGCTCGACACTGAAGCTTTCTTT	CASRRDGLDTEAFF
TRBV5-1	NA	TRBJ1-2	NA	TGCGCCAGCAGCTTGGTGGGGCGTTCTGCCTACTATGGCTACACCTTC	CASSLVGRSAYYGYTF
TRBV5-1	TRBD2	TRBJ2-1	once	TGCGCCAGCAGCCTGGGACTAGCGGGAGGGCCTGGCTACAATGAGCAGTTCTTC	CASSLGLAGGPGYNEQFF
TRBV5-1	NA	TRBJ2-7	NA	TGCGCCAGCAGCGTGGATCCTCTGGGGGCTTCCTACGAGCAGTACTTC	CASSVDPLGASYEQYF
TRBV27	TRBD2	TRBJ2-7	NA	TGTGCCAGTTTATCTTATGAAGGACTAGCGGGAGGCGAGCAGTACTTC	CASLSYEGLAGGEQYF
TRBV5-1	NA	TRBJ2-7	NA	TGCGCCAGCAGCTTGGATATTCCGGGACTCCAAACCTACGAGCAGTACTTC	CASSLDIPGLQTYEQYF
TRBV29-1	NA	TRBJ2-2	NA	TGCAGCGTTGTGCATCAGGGGTCCGGGGAGCTGTTTTTT	CSVVHQGSGELFF
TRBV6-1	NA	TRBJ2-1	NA	TGTGCCAGCAGTGAATTCAGGGTCGAGCAGTTCTTC	CASSEFRVEQFF
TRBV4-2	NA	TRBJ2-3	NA	TGTGCCAGCAGCCAAGATATCAGAGGAGCAGATACGCAGTATTTT	CASSQDIRGADTQYF
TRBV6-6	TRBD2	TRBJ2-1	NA	TGTGCCAGCAGTCCGAGCAGGACTAGCAGTGAGCAGTTCTTC	CASSPSRTSSEQFF
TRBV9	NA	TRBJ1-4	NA	TGTGCCAGCAGCGTAGGCCCAGGGGCGGATGAAAAACTGTTTTTT	CASSVGPGADEKLFF
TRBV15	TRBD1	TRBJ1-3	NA	TGTGCCACCAGAGGACAGGGGAGGTCTGGAAACACCATATATTTT	CATRGQGRSGNTIYF
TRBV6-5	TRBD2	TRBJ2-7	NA	TGTGCCAGCAGTCCTAGCGGGGGGGCCCCCTACGAGCAGTACTTC	CASSPSGGAPYEQYF